The next 10 T cell receptor beta chains were all read from a single sample in a study of graft-versus-host responses after intestinal transplantation. Profiled with immunoSEQ multiplex PCR; TCRdb holds only in-frame clones, not every one. The table has about 130,000 clones, approximately 92% seen once. These receptors' antigens are unknown. The sample was unstimulated CD4+ T cells sorted from spleen or lymph node cells, taken before intestinal transplant. All receptors come from a human donor who received an intestinal transplant.

The rearrangement joins TRBV29-1 to TRBJ1-2; possibly TRBD1 for D (5 bases). V was shortened by 7 bases and J by 5 bases, with 20 bases between the two germline ends. This CDR3 contains 14 residues. CDR1 SQVTM and CDR2 ANQGSEA come from the germline V gene. The CDR3 DNA reads TGCAGCGGCCTACCTTTGACAGAACCGTATGGCTACACCTTC. This sequence encodes CSGLPLTEPYGYTF.

The CDR3 loop is CASSPTPHDTEAFF. The DNA of the CDR3 is TGCGCCAGCAGCCCGACCCCCCACGACACTGAAGCTTTCTTT. The chain joins TRBV4-1 to TRBJ1-1; D unresolved. The germline V gene encodes CDR1 MGHRA and CDR2 YSYEKL. V was cut by 4 bases and J by 3 bases, with 12 bases left in between. The length of the CDR3 is 14 residues.

This clone occurred once. The chain is built from TRBV5-1 and TRBJ2-7; D perhaps matches TRBD1 (6 bases). CDR1 and CDR2 (germline): SGHRS, YFSETQ. The CDR3 runs 15 residues. V dropped 1 base and J dropped 3 bases, with 14 bases sitting between them. The CDR3 here is CASSLPPGHGYEQYF. The CDR3 nucleotides read TGCGCCAGCAGCTTGCCCCCGGGACACGGCTACGAGCAGTACTTC.

This sequence joins TRBV7-7 and TRBJ1-1; D remains unclear. The V gene lost 3 bases and the J gene lost 3 bases, with 8 bases spanning the gap. Germline V gene sequence: CDR1 SSHAT, CDR2 FNYEAQ (reference sequence). The CDR3 is made up of 13 amino acids. CDR3 in DNA: TGTGCCAGCAGCTTCAATCGGGACACTGAAGCTTTCTTT. Residues: CASSFNRDTEAFF.

The chain uses TRBV5-1 and TRBJ2-1; tentatively, D is TRBD2 (5 bases). V lost 3 bases and J lost 8, with 9 bases in between. The CDR3 totals 12 residues. Germline V CDR1 and CDR2: SGHRS, YFSETQ. The CDR3 DNA reads TGCGCCAGCAGCTACGCGGGCGATGAGCAGTTCTTC. Amino acids: CASSYAGDEQFF.

This chain joins TRBV2 and TRBJ1-1; D call uncertain. Germline CDR1 and CDR2: SNHLY and FYNNEI. The CDR3 extends over 14 amino acids. The V gene lost 7 bases and the J gene lost 0 bases, with 12 bases spanning the gap. Here the CDR3 reads CASKPVTMNTEAFF. In DNA form, the CDR3 reads TGTGCCAGCAAGCCAGTAACTATGAACACTGAAGCTTTCTTT.

This clone occurred once. The chain is built from TRBV18 and TRBJ2-1; 10 bases fit TRBD1. With 3 bases clipped from V and 4 bases from J, the junction kept 3 bases outside the gene matches. Germline values: CDR1 KGHSH, CDR2 LQKENI. The CDR3 extends over 15 amino acids. CDR3 sequence reads: CASSPGQGTYNEQFF. Here the CDR3 DNA reads TGTGCCAGCTCACCGGGACAGGGGACATACAATGAGCAGTTCTTC.

This rearrangement joins TRBV10-3 to TRBJ2-7; the D gene is possibly TRBD1 (6 bases). Germline V gives CDR1 ENHRY, CDR2 SYGVKD. The CDR3 spans 14 residues. Trimming pared 3 bases from V and 4 bases from J, leaving 13 bases between. This CDR3 is CAISDRDKNYEQYF. CDR3 coding DNA: TGTGCCATCAGTGACCGGGACAAGAATTACGAGCAGTACTTC.

The chain combines TRBV2 with TRBJ2-7; D uncertain. The length of the CDR3 is 13 residues. Per the germline V gene, CDR1 is SNHLY and CDR2 is FYNNEI. The ends were cut back, 4 bases at V and 2 bases at J, with 9 bases in the middle. CDR3 sequence reads: CASSGRLPYEQYF. CDR3 DNA sequence: TGTGCCAGCAGTGGACGACTTCCCTACGAGCAGTACTTC.

J is TRBJ2-6 and V is TRBV7-7; D remains ambiguous. V was shortened by 5 bases and J by 0 bases, with 5 bases between the two germline ends. The CDR3 has 14 amino acids. Per germline, CDR1 SSHAT and CDR2 FNYEAQ (reference sequence). This CDR3 is CASSPNSGANVLTF. CDR3 nucleotide sequence: TGTGCCAGCAGCCCTAACTCTGGGGCCAACGTCCTGACTTTC.